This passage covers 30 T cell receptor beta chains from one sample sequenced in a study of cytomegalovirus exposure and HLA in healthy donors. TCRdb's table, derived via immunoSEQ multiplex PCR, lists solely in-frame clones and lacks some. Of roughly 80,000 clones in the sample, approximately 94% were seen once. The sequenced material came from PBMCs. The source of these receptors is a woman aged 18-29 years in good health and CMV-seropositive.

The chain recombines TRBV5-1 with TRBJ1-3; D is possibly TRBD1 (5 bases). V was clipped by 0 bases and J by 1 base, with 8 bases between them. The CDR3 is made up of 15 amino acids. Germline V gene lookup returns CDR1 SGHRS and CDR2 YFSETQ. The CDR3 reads CASSLVGESGNTIYF. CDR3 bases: TGCGCCAGCAGCTTGGTAGGGGAATCTGGAAACACCATATATTTT.

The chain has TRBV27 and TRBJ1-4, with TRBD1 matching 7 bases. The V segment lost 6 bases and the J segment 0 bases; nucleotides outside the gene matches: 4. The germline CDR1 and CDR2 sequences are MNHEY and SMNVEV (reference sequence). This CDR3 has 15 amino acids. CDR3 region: CASRGTVTTNEKLFF. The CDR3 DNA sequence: TGTGCCAGCAGGGGGACAGTTACAACTAATGAAAAACTGTTTTTT.

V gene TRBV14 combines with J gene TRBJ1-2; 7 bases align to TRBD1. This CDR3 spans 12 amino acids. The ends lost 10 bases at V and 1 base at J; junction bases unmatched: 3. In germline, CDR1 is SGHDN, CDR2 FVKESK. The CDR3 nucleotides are TGTGCCATACGGGACAGTAACTATGGCTACACCTTC. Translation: CAIRDSNYGYTF.

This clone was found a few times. DNA for the CDR3: TGTGCCTGGAGTCTTAGCAGGGGGGTCGGGGAGCTGTTTTTT. Translated, it gives CAWSLSRGVGELFF. V is TRBV30 and J is TRBJ2-2; D may be TRBD1 (7 bases). The length of the CDR3 is 14 residues. V was shortened by 2 bases and J by 7 bases, with 14 bases between the two germline ends. Germline assignment: CDR1 GTSNPN and CDR2 SVGIG (reference sequence).

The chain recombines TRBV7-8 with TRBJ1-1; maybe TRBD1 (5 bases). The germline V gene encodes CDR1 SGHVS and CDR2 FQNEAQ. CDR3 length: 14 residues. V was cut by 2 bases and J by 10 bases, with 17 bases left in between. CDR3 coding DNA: TGTGCCAGCAGCTTACATATCGGGGGATTGGGAGCTTTCTTT. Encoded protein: CASSLHIGGLGAFF.

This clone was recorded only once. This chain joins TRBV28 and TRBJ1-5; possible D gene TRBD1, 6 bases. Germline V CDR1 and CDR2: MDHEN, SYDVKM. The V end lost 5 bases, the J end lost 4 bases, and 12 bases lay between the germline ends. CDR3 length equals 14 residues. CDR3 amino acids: CASSGGGGNQPQHF. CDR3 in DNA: TGTGCCAGCAGTGGGGGAGGGGGTAATCAGCCCCAGCATTTT.

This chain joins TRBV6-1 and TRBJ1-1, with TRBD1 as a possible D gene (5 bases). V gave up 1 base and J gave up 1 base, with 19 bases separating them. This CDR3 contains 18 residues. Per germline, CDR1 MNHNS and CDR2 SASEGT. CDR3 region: CASSEVFTGAMPNTEAFF. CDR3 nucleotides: TGTGCCAGCAGTGAAGTCTTTACTGGGGCAATGCCGAACACTGAAGCTTTCTTT.

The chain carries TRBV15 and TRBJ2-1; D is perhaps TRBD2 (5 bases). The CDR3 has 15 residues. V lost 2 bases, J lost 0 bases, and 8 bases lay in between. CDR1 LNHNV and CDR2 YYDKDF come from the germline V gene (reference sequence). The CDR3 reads CATSRPRDSYNEQFF. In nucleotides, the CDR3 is TGTGCCACCAGCAGACCCCGGGACTCCTACAATGAGCAGTTCTTC.

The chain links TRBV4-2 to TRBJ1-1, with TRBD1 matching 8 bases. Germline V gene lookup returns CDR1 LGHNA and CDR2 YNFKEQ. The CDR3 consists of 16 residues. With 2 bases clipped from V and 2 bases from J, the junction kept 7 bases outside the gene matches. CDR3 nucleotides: TGTGCCAGCAGCCAACTAGGACAGGGAGGAAACACTGAAGCTTTCTTT. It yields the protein CASSQLGQGGNTEAFF.

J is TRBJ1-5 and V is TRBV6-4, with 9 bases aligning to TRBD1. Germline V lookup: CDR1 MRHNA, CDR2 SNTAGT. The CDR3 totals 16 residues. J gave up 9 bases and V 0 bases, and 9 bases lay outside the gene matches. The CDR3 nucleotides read TGTGCCAGCAGTGACTCGAAGTGGGACAGGGTTGGGCCCCAGCATTTT. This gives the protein CASSDSKWDRVGPQHF.

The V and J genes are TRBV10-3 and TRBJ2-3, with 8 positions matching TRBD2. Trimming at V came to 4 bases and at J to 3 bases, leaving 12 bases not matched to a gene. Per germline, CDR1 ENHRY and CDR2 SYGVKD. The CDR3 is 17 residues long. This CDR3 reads CAISGKHAGGTTDTQYF. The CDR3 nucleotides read TGTGCCATCAGTGGGAAACATGCGGGGGGCACTACAGATACGCAGTATTTT.

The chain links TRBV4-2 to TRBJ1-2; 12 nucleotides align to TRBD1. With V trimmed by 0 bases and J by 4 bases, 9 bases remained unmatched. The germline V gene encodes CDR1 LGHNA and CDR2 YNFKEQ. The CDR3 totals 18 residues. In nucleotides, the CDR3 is TGTGCCAGCAGCCAAGATCTGCCCGGGACAGGGGGCCTCTATGGCTACACCTTC. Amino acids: CASSQDLPGTGGLYGYTF.

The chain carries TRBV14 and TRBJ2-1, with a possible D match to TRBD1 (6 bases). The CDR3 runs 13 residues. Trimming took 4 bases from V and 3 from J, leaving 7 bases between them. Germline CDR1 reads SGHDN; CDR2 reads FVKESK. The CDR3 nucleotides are TGTGCCAGCAGCCCAGGGGTCTACAATGAGCAGTTCTTC. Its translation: CASSPGVYNEQFF.

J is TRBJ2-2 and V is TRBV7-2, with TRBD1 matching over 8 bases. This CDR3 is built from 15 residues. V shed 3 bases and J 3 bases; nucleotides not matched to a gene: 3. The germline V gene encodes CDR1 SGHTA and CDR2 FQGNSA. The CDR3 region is CASSLIRGHTGELFF. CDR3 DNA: TGTGCCAGCAGCTTGATCAGGGGGCACACCGGGGAGCTGTTTTTT.

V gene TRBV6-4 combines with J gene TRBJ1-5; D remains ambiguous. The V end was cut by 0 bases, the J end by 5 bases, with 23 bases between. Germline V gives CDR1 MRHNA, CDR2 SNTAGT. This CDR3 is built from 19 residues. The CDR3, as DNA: TGTGCCAGCAGTGACTCTTTTTTAGGAACGGGAGAGTCCTATCAGCCCCAGCATTTT. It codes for CASSDSFLGTGESYQPQHF.

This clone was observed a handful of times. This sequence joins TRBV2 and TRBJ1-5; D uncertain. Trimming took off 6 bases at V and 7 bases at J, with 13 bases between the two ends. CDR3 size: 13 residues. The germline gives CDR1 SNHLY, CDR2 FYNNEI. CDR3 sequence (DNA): TGTGCCAGCAGCGACTCCTCGAGGCAGCCCCAGCATTTT. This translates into CASSDSSRQPQHF.

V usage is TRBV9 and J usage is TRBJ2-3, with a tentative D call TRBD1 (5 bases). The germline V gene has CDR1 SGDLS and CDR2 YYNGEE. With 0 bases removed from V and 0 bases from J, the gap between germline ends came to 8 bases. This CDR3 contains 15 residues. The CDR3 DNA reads TGTGCCAGCAGCGTAGAAGGGGTTAGCACAGATACGCAGTATTTT. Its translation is CASSVEGVSTDTQYF. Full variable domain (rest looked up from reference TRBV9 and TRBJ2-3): DSGVTQTPKHLITATGQRVTLRCSPRSGDLSVYWYQQSLDQGLQFLIQYYNGEERAKGNILERFSAQQFPDLHSELNLSSLELGDSALYFCASSVEGVSTDTQYFGPGTRLTVL.

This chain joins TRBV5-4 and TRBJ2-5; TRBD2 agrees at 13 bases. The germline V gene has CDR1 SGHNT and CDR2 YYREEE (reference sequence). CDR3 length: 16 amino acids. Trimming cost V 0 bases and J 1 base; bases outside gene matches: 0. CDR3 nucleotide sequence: TGTGCCAGCAGCTTGGGACTAGCGGGGGGCCAAGAGACCCAGTACTTC. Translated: CASSLGLAGGQETQYF.

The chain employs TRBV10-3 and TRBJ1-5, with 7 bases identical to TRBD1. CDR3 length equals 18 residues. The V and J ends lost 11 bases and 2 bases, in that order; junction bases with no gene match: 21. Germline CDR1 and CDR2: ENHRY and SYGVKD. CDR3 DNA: TGTGCCGCCCAACCTGGAGGGGGCGGAATAGACGGCAATCAGCCCCAGCATTTT. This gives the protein CAAQPGGGGIDGNQPQHF.

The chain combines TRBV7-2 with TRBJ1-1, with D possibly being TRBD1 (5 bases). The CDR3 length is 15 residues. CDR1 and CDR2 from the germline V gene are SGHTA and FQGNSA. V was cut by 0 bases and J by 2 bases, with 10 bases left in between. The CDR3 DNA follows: TGTGCCAGCAGCTTAGCCGGGGGGGGAAACACTGAAGCTTTCTTT. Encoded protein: CASSLAGGGNTEAFF.

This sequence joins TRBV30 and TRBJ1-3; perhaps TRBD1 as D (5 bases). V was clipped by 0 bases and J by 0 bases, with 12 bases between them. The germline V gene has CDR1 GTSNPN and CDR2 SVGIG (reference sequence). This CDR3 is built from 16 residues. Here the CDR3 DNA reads TGTGCCTGGAGTGTACCGAGACAGACCTCTGGAAACACCATATATTTT. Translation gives CAWSVPRQTSGNTIYF.

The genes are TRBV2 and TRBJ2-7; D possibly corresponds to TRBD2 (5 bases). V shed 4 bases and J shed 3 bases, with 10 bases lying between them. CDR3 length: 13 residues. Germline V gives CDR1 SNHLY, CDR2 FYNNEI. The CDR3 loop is CASSGSGIYEQYF. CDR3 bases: TGTGCCAGCAGTGGGTCGGGAATCTACGAGCAGTACTTC.

CDR3 DNA: TGTGCCACCAGCACCCGGGACAGAAGTGATTTTAATGGCTACACCTTC. As protein: CATSTRDRSDFNGYTF. The chain recombines TRBV15 with TRBJ1-2, with TRBD1 matching over 7 bases. CDR3 length: 16 residues. Unmatched junction bases numbered 14, after V lost 4 bases and J lost 6 bases. CDR1 is LNHNV, CDR2 YYDKDF, per germline (reference sequence).

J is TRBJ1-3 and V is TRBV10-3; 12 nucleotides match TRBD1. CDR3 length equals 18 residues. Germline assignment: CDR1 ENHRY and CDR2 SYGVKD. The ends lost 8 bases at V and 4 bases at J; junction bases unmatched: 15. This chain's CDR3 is CAIAPGTGGRGGGNTIYF. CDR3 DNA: TGTGCCATCGCCCCCGGGACAGGGGGCCGGGGAGGCGGAAACACCATATATTTT.

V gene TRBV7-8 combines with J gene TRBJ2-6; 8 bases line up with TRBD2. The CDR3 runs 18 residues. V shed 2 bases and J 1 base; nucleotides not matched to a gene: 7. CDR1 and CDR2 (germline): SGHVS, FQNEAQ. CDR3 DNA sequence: TGTGCCAGCAGCTTAAGACGGGGGGGTAGGTCTGGGGCCAACGTCCTGACTTTC. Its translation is CASSLRRGGRSGANVLTF. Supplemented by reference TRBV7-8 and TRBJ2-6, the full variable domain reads GAGVSQSPRYKVAKRGQDVALRCDPISGHVSLFWYQQALGQGPEFLTYFQNEAQLDKSGLPSDRFFAERPEGSVSTLKIQRTQQEDSAVYLCASSLRRGGRSGANVLTFGAGSRLTVL.

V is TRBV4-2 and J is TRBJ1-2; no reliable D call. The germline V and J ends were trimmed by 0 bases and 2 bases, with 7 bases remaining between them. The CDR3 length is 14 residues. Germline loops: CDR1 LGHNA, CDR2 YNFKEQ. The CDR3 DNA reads TGTGCCAGCAGCCAAGATTGGCAGAACTATGGCTACACCTTC. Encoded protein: CASSQDWQNYGYTF.

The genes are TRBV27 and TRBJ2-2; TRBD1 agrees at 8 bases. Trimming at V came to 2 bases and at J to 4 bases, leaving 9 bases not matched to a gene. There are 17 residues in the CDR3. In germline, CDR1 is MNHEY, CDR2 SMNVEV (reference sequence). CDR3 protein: CASSLIFGQGATGELFF. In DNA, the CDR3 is TGTGCCAGCAGTTTAATTTTTGGGCAGGGGGCCACCGGGGAGCTGTTTTTT.

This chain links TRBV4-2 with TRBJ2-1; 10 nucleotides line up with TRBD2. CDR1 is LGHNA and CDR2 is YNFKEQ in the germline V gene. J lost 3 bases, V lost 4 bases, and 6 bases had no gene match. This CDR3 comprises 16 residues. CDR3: CASSPPGTSVYNEQFF. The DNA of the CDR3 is TGTGCCAGCAGCCCACCAGGGACTAGCGTCTACAATGAGCAGTTCTTC.

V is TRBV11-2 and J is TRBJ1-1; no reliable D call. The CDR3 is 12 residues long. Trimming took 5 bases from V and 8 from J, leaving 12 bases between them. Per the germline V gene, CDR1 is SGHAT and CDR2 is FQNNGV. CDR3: CASSPPGGEAFF. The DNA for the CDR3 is TGTGCCAGCAGCCCGCCGGGTGGGGAAGCTTTCTTT.

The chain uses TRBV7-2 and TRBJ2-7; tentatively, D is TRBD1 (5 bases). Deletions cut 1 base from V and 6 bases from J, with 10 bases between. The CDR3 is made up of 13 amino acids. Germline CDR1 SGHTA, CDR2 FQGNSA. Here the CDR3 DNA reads TGTGCCAGCAGCTTAGAGGGGTTGGGCGAGCAGTACTTC. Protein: CASSLEGLGEQYF.